Described below is a single T cell receptor beta chain sequence and its context. No antigen is known for it. This sample was taken from a study of cytotoxic CD8 clonotypes in ibrutinib-treated CLL. Looking at the study overall: It was after a median approximately eleven months of treatment, range 6 to 36, that response samples were taken.

Depths of 1 in 200,000 to 1 in 1 million T cells were the sequencing target. TCRdb's copy holds only in-frame clones and misses some; the assay was immunoSEQ multiplex PCR. The repertoire holds 250,000 to 350,000 clones, with 60% to 80% as singletons. Germline V gene sequence: CDR1 MGHRA, CDR2 YSYEKL. The CDR3 contains 15 residues. V shed 5 bases, J shed 1 base, and the junction held 7 bases outside the gene matches. Notes on the study in general: Treatment left the uncommon public clonotypes either contracted or stable in frequency. Clonality went higher at ibrutinib response and then dropped back toward baseline at progression.

This specimen consisted of PBMCs, obtained at disease progression, from a patient treated with ibrutinib. This sequence joins TRBV4-1 and TRBJ1-2; TRBD1 matches 7 bases. This TCR derives from a human donor with chronic lymphocytic leukemia. This chain's CDR3 is CASSTRQGYNYGYTF. CDR3 bases: TGCGCCAGCAGCACCCGACAGGGATATAACTATGGCTACACCTTC.